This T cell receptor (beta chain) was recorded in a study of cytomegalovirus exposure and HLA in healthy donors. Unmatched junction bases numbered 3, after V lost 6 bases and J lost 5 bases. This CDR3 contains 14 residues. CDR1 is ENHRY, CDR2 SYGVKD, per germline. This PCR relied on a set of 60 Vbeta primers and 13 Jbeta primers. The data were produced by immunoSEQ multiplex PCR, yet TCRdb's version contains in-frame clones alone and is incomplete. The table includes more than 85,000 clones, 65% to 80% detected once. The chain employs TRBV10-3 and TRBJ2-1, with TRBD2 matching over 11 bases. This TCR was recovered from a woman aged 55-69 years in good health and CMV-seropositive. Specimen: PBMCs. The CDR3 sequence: CAIRGLADHNEQFF. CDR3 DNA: TGTGCCATCAGGGGACTAGCGGACCACAATGAGCAGTTCTTC.